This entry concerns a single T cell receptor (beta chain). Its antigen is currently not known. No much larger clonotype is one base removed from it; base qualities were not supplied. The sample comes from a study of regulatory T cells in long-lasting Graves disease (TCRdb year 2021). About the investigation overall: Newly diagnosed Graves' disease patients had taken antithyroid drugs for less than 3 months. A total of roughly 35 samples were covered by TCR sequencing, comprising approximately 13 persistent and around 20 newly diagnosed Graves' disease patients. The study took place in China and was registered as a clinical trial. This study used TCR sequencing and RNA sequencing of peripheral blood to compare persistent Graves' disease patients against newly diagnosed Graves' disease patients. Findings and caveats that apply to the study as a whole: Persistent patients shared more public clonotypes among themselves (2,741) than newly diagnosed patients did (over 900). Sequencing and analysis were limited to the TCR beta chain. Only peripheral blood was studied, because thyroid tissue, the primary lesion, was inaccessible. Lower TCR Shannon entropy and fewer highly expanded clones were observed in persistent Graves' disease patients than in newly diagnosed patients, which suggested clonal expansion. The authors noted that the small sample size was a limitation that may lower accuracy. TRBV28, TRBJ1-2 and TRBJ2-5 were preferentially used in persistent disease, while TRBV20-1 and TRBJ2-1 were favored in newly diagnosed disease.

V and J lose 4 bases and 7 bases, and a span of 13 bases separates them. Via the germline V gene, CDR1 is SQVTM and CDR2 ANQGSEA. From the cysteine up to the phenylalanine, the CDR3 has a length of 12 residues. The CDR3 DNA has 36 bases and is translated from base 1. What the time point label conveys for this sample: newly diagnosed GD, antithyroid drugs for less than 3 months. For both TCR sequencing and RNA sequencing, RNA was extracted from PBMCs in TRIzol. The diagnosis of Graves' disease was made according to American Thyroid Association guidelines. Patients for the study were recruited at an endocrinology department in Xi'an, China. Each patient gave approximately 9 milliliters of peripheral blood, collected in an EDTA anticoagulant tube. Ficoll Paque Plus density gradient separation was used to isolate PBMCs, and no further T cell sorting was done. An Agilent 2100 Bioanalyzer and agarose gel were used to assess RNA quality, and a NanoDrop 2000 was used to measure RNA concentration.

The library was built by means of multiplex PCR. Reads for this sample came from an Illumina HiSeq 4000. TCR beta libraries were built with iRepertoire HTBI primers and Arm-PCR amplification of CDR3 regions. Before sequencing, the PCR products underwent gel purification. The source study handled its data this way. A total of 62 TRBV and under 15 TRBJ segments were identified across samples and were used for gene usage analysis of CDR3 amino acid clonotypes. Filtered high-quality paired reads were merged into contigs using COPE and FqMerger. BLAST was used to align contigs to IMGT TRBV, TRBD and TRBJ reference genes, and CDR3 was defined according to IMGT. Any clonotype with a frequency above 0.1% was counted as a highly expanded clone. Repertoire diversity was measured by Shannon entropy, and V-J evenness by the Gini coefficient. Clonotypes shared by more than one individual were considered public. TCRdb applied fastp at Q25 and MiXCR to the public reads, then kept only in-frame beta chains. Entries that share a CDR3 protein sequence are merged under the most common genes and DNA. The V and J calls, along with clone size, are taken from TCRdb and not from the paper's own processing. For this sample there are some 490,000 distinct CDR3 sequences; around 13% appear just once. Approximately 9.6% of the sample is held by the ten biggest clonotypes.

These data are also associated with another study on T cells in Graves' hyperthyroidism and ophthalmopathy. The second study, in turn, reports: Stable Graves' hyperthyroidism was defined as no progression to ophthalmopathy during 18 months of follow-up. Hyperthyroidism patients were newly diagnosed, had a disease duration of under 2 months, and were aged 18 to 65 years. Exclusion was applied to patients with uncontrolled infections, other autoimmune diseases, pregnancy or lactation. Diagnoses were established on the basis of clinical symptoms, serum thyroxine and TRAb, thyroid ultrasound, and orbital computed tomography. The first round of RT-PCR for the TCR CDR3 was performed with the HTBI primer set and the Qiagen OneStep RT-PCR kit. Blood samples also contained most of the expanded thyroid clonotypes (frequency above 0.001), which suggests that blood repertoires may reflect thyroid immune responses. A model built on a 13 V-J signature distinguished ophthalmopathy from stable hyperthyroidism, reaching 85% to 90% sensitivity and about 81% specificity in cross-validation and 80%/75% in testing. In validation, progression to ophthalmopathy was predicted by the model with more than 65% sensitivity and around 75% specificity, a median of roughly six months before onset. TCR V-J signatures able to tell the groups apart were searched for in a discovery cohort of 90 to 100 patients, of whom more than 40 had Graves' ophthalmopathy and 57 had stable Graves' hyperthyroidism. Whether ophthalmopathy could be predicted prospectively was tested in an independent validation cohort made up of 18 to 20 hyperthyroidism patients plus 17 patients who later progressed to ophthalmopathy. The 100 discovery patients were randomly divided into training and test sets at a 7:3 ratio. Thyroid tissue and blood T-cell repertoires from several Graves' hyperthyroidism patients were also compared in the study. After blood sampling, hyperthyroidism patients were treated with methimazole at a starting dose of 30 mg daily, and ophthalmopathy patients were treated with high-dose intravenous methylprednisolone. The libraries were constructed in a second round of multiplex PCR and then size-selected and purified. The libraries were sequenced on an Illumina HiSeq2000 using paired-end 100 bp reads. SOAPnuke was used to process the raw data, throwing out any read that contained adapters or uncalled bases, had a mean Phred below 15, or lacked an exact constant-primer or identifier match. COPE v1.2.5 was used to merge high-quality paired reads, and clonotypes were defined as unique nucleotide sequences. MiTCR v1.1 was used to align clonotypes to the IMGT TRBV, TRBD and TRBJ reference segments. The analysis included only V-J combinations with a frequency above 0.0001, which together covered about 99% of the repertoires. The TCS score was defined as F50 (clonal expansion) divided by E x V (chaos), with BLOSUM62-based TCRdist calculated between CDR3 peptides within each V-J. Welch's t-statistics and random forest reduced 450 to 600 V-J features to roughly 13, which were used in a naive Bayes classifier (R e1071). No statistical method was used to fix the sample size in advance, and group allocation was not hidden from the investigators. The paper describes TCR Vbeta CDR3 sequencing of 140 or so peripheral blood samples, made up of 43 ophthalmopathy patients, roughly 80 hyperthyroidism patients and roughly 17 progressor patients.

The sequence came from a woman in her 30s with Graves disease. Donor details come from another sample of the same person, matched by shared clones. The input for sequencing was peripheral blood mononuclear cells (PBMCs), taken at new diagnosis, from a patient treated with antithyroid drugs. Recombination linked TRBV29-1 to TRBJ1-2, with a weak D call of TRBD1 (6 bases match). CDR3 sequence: CSVVVQGGGYTF. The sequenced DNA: TGCAGCGTTGTAGTACAGGGTGGTGGCTACACCTTC.